Below, 21 T cell receptor beta chains from the same sample are listed, as sequenced in a study of T cells in localized non-small cell lung cancer. The table came from immunoSEQ multiplex PCR; TCRdb's copy has only in-frame clones and leaves some out. The sample has over a thousand clones; roughly 19% are singletons. Sequenced here: normal lung tissue next to the tumor, sampled before any cancer treatment. These receptor sequences come from a female donor at least 60 years old with stage I lung adenocarcinoma.

This chain links TRBV6-8 with TRBJ2-7; 7 bases are shared with TRBD1. Trimming cost V 10 bases and J 5 bases; bases outside gene matches: 11. CDR3 length: 13 amino acids. Germline lookup yields CDR1 MNHGY and CDR2 SAAAGT. The CDR3 sequence is CATGDLTGDEQYF. DNA for the CDR3: TGTGCCACCGGTGATCTAACAGGGGACGAGCAGTACTTC.

By sample share, this clone is medium-sized (0.01 to 0.1%). The rearrangement joins TRBV9 to TRBJ1-3; D is unclear. Trimming shortened V by 0 bases and J by 0 bases, and 7 bases separated the two germline ends. The CDR3 contains 15 residues. Germline V gives CDR1 SGDLS, CDR2 YYNGEE. CDR3 nucleotide sequence: TGTGCCAGCAGCGTAGGGCAGAGCTCTGGAAACACCATATATTTT. Residues: CASSVGQSSGNTIYF.

This clone is labeled medium-sized. This chain connects TRBV6-8 to TRBJ2-3; tentative D call: TRBD1 (5 bases). V was cut by 5 bases and J by 0 bases, with 12 bases left in between. Per the germline V gene, CDR1 is MNHGY and CDR2 is SAAAGT. This CDR3 contains 15 residues. CDR3 sequence: CASSIQGQSTDTQYF. As DNA, the CDR3 is TGTGCCAGCAGTATTCAGGGTCAGAGCACAGATACGCAGTATTTT.

This clone was detected only a few times. The rearrangement uses TRBV9 and TRBJ2-7, with TRBD1 identical over 10 bases. This CDR3 region has 14 residues. Germline V lookup: CDR1 SGDLS, CDR2 YYNGEE. The V and J ends lost 4 bases and 3 bases, in that order; junction bases with no gene match: 4. DNA for the CDR3: TGTGCCAGCAGCCCGGACAGGGGGGGCTACGAGCAGTACTTC. Protein sequence: CASSPDRGGYEQYF.

This clone was seen a few times. V and J are TRBV1 and TRBJ2-3; the table names TRBD2, a call not compared with the DNA. TRBV1 is designated a pseudogene. This CDR3 comprises 15 residues. The CDR3: CTSSDQRGLRDTQYF. CDR3 in DNA: TGCACCAGCAGCGATCAGCGGGGCCTGAGAGATACGCAGTATTTT.

V and J are TRBV7-1 and TRBJ1-2; 8 nucleotides align to TRBD1. TRBV7-1 is identified as an open reading frame with a role that is uncertain. The CDR3 runs 13 residues. The trim removed 5 bases at V and 6 bases at J, leaving 5 bases unmatched. CDR3 in DNA: TGTGCCAGCAGCACAGGACAGGGTAATGGCTACACCTTC. Its translation is CASSTGQGNGYTF.

This clone is labeled as medium-sized. The chain employs TRBV6-8 and TRBJ1-6, with a weak D call TRBD1 (5 bases). The CDR3 consists of 13 residues. Germline CDR1 MNHGY, CDR2 SAAAGT. V was pared by 7 bases and J by 9 bases, with 13 bases between. In DNA, the CDR3 is TGTGCCAGCACCTCTACGGGGCCTTCACCCCTCCACTTT. This translates into CASTSTGPSPLHF.

The J gene is TRBJ1-2, the V gene TRBV11-3, with D possibly TRBD1 on 6 matching bases. V was shortened by 3 bases and J by 1 base, with 18 bases between the two germline ends. This CDR3 region has 17 residues. The germline CDR1 and CDR2 sequences are SGHNT and YENEEA. CDR3 nucleotides: TGTGCCAGCAGCTTGGGGATGGGGGCCCCTAGTAACTATGGCTACACCTTC. It specifies CASSLGMGAPSNYGYTF.

This chain joins TRBV11-3 and TRBJ2-5, with 7 bases lining up with TRBD1. There are 15 residues in the CDR3. V lost 5 bases to trimming and J lost 5 bases; unmatched junction nucleotides: 11. Germline loops: CDR1 SGHNT, CDR2 YENEEA. As DNA, the CDR3 is TGTGCCAGCAGCCGATACAGGGGCGGTGGGGAGACCCAGTACTTC. This sequence encodes CASSRYRGGGETQYF.

This chain joins TRBV5-1 and TRBJ2-7, with TRBD1 identical over 7 bases. Germline CDR1 is SGHRS and CDR2 is YFSETQ. This CDR3 spans 14 amino acids. V dropped 1 base and J dropped 3; count of bases not matched to a gene: 4. CDR3 sequence: CASSLTGDLYEQYF. The DNA for the CDR3 is TGCGCCAGCAGCTTGACAGGGGATCTCTACGAGCAGTACTTC.

This clone counts as large (0.1 to 1%). The genes are TRBV30 and TRBJ1-1; tentative D call: TRBD1 (5 bases). Trimming removed 1 base at V and 1 base at J, with 16 bases between. CDR3 length: 16 amino acids. Per the germline V gene, CDR1 is GTSNPN and CDR2 is SVGIG (reference sequence). In nucleotides, the CDR3 is TGTGCCTGGAGTGGTGGACCAACCGGGGCGAACACTGAAGCTTTCTTT. This gives the protein CAWSGGPTGANTEAFF. The full variable domain, completed using reference TRBV30 and TRBJ1-1, is SQTIHQWPATLVQPVGSPLSLECTVEGTSNPNLYWYRQAAGRGLQLLFYSVGIGQISSEVPQNLSASRPQDRQFILSSKKLLLSDSGFYLCAWSGGPTGANTEAFFGQGTRLTVV.

This rearrangement joins TRBV6-8 to TRBJ1-1; D not certain. This CDR3 is 13 amino acids long. CDR1 and CDR2 from the germline V gene are MNHGY and SAAAGT. Trimming cost V 5 bases and J 5 bases, with 12 bases left between them. The CDR3 region has the DNA TGTGCCAGCAGTGATGGGCCGTGGACTGAAGCTTTCTTT. Encoded protein: CASSDGPWTEAFF.

This clone was seen more than once but under ten times. As DNA, the CDR3 is TGTGCCAGCAGTTATGGAGAGGACACTGAAGCTTTCTTT. Residues: CASSYGEDTEAFF. The V and J genes are TRBV6-8 and TRBJ1-1; D is undetermined. Germline lookup yields CDR1 MNHGY and CDR2 SAAAGT. V shed 3 bases and J shed 3 bases, with 8 bases lying between them. This CDR3 comprises 13 residues.

This clone has just a few counts. The chain joins TRBV7-5 to TRBJ1-2; the table calls TRBD1, which could not be checked here. TRBV7-5 has pseudogene status. This CDR3 is 14 amino acids long. The CDR3 sequence: CASSRWTGDYGYTF. CDR3 DNA sequence: TGTGCCAGCAGCCGATGGACAGGGGACTATGGCTACACCTTC.

The chain carries TRBV9 and TRBJ2-4, with 7 bases identical to TRBD1. Per germline, CDR1 SGDLS and CDR2 YYNGEE. The CDR3 totals 15 residues. Trimming took 5 bases from V and 3 from J; bases not matched to a gene: 8. CDR3 in DNA: TGTGCCAGCAGTGAAGTCTACAGGGGCAAAAACATTCAGTACTTC. Protein sequence: CASSEVYRGKNIQYF. Full variable domain (outside the CDR3, taken from reference TRBV9 and TRBJ2-4): DSGVTQTPKHLITATGQRVTLRCSPRSGDLSVYWYQQSLDQGLQFLIQYYNGEERAKGNILERFSAQQFPDLHSELNLSSLELGDSALYFCASSEVYRGKNIQYFGAGTRLSVL.

By proportion, this clone is large. The rearrangement links TRBV30 to TRBJ2-5; TRBD1 is a possible D gene (6 bases). Germline CDR1 reads GTSNPN; CDR2 reads SVGIG (reference sequence). This CDR3 spans 13 amino acids. Trimming removed 6 bases at V and 4 bases at J, with 15 bases between. Written as DNA, the CDR3 is TGTGCCTGCGAAAGGGTGGACAGAGAGACCCAGTACTTC. It specifies CACERVDRETQYF.

The rearrangement links TRBV7-5 to TRBJ2-3; TRBD1, the table's D call, was not compared with the DNA. TRBV7-5 is marked as a pseudogene. The CDR3 runs to 15 residues. The CDR3 bases are TGTGCCAGCAGCTTTGTAAATTCAGGGGCGGATACGCAGTATTTT. It specifies CASSFVNSGADTQYF.

This clone was seen only a few times. The chain couples TRBV6-8 to TRBJ1-5; no reliable D call. This CDR3 spans 14 amino acids. V lost 4 bases and J lost 5, with 12 bases in between. Germline V gene data show CDR1 as MNHGY and CDR2 as SAAAGT. DNA for the CDR3: TGTGCCAGCAGTTCCCTAACACGTGATCAGCCCCAGCATTTT. Translation gives CASSSLTRDQPQHF.

In its sample, this clone was seen a few times. The chain uses TRBV6-8 and TRBJ1-1; D perhaps matches TRBD1 (6 bases). CDR1 and CDR2 from the germline V gene are MNHGY and SAAAGT. V was trimmed by 7 bases and J by 5 bases, leaving 11 bases between them. The CDR3 consists of 12 residues. CDR3 sequence (DNA): TGTGCCAGCAAAAACAGGGAGACTGAAGCTTTCTTT. Translating gives CASKNRETEAFF.

The V and J genes are TRBV6-8 and TRBJ2-1, with a tentative D call TRBD2 (5 bases). The germline V gene encodes CDR1 MNHGY and CDR2 SAAAGT. V lost 10 bases to trimming and J lost 4 bases, with 17 bases between them. The CDR3 length is 14 residues. The CDR3 bases are TGTGCCACGGGATGGCGCTCCAGTTACAATGAGCAGTTCTTC. Translation: CATGWRSSYNEQFF.

This chain joins TRBV19 and TRBJ1-1; D may be TRBD1 (6 bases). There are 13 residues in the CDR3. The ends were cut back, 8 bases at V and 1 base at J, with 11 bases in the middle. Germline-derived CDR1 and CDR2 are LNHDA and SQIVND (reference sequence). The CDR3 sequence is CASLDRQNTEAFF. DNA of the CDR3: TGTGCCAGTTTAGACAGGCAGAACACTGAAGCTTTCTTT.